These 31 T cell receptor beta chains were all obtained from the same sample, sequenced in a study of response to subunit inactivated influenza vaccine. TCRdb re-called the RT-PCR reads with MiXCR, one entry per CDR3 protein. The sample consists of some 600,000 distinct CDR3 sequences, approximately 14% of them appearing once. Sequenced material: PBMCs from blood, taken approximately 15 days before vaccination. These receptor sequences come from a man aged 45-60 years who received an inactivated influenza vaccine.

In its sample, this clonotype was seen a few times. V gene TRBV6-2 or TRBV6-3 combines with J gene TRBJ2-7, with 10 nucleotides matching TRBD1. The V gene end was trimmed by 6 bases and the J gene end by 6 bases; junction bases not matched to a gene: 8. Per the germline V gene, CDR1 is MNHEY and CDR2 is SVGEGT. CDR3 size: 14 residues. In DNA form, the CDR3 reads TGTGCCAGCAGAACCCGACAGGGGGCACGCGAGCAGTACTTC. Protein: CASRTRQGAREQYF.

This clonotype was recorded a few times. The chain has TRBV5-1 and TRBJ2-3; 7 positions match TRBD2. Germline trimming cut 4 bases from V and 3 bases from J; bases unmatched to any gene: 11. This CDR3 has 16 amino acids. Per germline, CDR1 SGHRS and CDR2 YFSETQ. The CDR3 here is CASSALGQRGTDTQYF. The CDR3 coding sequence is TGCGCCAGCAGCGCGCTTGGGCAGCGGGGAACAGATACGCAGTATTTT. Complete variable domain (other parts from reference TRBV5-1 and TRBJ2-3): KAGVTQTPRYLIKTRGQQVTLSCSPISGHRSVSWYQQTPGQGLQFLFEYFSETQRNKGNFPGRFSGRQFSNSRSEMNVSTLELGDSALYLCASSALGQRGTDTQYFGPGTRLTVL.

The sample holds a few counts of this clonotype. The CDR3 DNA reads TGCAGCGTTGATGGCGGAACGACTACCAATGAGCAGTTCTTC. Protein sequence: CSVDGGTTTNEQFF. The V call is TRBV29-1, the J call TRBJ2-1; maybe TRBD2 (5 bases). The V end was cut by 3 bases, the J end by 6 bases, with 15 bases between. Germline V gives CDR1 SQVTM, CDR2 ANQGSEA. This CDR3 spans 14 amino acids.

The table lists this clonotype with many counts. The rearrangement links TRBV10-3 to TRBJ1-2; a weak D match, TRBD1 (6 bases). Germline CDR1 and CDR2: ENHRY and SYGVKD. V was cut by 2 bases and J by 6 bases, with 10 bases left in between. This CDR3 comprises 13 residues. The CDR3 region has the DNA TGTGCCATCAGTGAGAACAGGGAGGATGGCTACACCTTC. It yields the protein CAISENREDGYTF.

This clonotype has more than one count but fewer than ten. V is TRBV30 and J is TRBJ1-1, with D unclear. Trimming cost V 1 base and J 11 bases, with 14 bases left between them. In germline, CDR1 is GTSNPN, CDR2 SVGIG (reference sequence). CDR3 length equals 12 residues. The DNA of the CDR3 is TGTGCCTGGAGTGGGCTGCTTAGCAGGGCTTTCTTT. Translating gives CAWSGLLSRAFF.

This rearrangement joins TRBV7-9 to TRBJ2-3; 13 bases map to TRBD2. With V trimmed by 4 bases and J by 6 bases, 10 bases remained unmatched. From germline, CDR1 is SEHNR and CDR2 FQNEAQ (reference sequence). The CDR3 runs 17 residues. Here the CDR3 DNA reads TGTGCCAGCAGCTCATCTCCGGGACTAGCGGGAAAGGATACGCAGTATTTT. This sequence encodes CASSSSPGLAGKDTQYF.

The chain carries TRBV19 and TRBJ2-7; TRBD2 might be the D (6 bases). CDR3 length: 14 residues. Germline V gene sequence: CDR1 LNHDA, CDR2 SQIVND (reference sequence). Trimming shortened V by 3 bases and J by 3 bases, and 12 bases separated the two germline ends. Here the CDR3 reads CASSIGRGFYEQYF. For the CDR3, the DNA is TGTGCCAGTAGTATCGGGCGGGGATTCTACGAGCAGTACTTC.

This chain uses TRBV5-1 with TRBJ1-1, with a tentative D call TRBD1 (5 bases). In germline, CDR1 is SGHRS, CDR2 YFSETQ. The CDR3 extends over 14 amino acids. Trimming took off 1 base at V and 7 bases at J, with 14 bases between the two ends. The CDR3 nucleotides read TGCGCCAGCAGCTTGTTGGCGACAGTAGGTGAAGCTTTCTTT. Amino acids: CASSLLATVGEAFF.

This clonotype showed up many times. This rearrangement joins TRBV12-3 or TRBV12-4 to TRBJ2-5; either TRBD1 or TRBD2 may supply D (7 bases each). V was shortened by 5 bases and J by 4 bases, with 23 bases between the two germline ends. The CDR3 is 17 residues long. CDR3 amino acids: CASSKRDSGKVLETQYF. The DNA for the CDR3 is TGTGCCAGCAGTAAGCGGGACAGCGGGAAGGTGTTAGAGACCCAGTACTTC.

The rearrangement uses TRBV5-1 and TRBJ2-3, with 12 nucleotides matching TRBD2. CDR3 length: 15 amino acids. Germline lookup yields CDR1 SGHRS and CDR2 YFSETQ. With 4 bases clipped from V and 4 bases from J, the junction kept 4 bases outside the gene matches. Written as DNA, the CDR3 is TGCGCCAGCAGCGCTAGCGGGGGGGCCGCAGATACGCAGTATTTT. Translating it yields CASSASGGAADTQYF.

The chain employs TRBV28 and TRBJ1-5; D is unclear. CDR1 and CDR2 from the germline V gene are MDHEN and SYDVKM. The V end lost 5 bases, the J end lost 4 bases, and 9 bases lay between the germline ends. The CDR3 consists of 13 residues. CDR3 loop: CASSPQLNQPQHF. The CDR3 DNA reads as TGTGCCAGCAGTCCGCAGTTGAATCAGCCCCAGCATTTT.

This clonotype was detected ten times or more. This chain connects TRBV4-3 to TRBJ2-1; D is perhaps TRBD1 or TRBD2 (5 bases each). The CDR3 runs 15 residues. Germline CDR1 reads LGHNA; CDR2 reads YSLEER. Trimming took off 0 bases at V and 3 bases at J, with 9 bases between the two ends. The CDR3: CASSQDRGGYNEQFF. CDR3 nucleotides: TGCGCCAGCAGCCAAGATCGGGGCGGCTACAATGAGCAGTTCTTC.

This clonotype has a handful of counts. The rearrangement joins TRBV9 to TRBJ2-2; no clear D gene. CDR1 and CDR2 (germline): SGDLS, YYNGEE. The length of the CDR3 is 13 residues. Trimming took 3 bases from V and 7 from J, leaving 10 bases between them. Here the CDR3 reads CASSEMDVGELFF. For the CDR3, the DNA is TGTGCCAGCAGCGAAATGGATGTCGGGGAGCTGTTTTTT.

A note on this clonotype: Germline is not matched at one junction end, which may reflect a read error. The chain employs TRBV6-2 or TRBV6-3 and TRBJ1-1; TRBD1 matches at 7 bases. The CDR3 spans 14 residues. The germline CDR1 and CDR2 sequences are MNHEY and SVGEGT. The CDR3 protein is CASRRQGMNAEAFF. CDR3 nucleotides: TGTGCCAGCAGACGACAGGGAATGAACGCTGAAGCTTTCTTT.

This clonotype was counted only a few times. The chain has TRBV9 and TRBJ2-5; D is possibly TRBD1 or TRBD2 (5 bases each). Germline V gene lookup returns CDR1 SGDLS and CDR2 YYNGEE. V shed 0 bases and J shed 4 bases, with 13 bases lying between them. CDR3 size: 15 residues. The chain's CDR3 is CASSVEWDPLETQYF. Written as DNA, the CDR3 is TGTGCCAGCAGCGTAGAATGGGACCCACTAGAGACCCAGTACTTC.

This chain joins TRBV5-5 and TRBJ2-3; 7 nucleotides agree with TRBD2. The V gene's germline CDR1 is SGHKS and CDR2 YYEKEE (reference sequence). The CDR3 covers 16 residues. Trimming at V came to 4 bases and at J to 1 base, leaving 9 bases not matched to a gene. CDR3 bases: TGTGCCAGCAGCCCCGTAGCGGGCGGACGCACAGATACGCAGTATTTT. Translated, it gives CASSPVAGGRTDTQYF.

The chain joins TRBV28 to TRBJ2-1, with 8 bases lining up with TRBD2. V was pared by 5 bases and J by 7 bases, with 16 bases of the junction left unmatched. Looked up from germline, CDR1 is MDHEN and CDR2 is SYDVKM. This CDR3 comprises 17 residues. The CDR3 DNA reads TGTGCCAGCAGTAGTACGGGGGGGCCACGGGGGACGAATGAGCAGTTCTTC. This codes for CASSSTGGPRGTNEQFF.

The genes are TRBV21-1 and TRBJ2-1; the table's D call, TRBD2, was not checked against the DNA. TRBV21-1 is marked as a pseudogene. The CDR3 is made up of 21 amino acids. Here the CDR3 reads CASSKNRGGLAGGPGYNEQFF. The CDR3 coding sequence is TGTGCCAGCAGCAAAAATAGGGGGGGACTAGCGGGAGGGCCGGGTTACAATGAGCAGTTCTTC.

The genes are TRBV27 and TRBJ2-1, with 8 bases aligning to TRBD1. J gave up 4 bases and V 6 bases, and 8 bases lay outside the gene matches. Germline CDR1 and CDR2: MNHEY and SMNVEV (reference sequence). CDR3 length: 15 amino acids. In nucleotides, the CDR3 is TGTGCCAGCAGCGACCGGGACAGGACTTACAATGAGCAGTTCTTC. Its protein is CASSDRDRTYNEQFF.

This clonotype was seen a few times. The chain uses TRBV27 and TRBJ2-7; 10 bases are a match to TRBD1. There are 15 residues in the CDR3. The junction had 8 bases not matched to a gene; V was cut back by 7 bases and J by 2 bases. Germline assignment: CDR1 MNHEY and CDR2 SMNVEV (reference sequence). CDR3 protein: CASNTGQGSAYEQYF. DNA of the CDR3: TGTGCCAGCAATACGGGACAGGGGTCTGCCTACGAGCAGTACTTC.

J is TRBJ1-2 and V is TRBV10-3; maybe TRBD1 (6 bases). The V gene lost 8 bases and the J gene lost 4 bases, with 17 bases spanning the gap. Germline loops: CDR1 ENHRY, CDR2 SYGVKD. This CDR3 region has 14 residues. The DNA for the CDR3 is TGTGCCATCGCTCAAGGGGGGGAAGCCTATGGCTACACCTTC. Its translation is CAIAQGGEAYGYTF.

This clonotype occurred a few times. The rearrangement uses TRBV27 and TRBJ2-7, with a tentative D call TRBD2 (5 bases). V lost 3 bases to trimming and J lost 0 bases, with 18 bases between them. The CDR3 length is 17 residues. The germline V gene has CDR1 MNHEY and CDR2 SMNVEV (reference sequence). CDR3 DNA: TGTGCCAGCAGTTTTACGGGCTGGTTAGGGAGCTCCTACGAGCAGTACTTC. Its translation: CASSFTGWLGSSYEQYF.

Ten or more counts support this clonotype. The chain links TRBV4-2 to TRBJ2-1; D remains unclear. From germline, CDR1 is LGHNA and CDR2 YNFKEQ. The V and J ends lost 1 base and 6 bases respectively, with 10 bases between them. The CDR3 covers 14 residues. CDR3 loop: CASSQGGTPNEQFF. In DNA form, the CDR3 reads TGTGCCAGCAGCCAAGGGGGAACTCCCAATGAGCAGTTCTTC.

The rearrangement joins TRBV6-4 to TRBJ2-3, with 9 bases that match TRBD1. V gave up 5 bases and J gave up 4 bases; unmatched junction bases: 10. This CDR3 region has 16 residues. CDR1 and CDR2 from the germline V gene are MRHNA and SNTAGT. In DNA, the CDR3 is TGTGCCAGCAGTTGGGGACAGGGACCTAGACCAGATACGCAGTATTTT. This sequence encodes CASSWGQGPRPDTQYF.

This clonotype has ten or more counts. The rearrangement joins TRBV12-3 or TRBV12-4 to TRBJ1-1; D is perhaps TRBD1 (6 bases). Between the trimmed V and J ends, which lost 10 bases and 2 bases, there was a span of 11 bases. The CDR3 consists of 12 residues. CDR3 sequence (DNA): TGTGCCATGTCACAGGGCAACACTGAAGCTTTCTTT. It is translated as CAMSQGNTEAFF.

The CDR3 protein is CSAVRGGRQPQHF. CDR3 nucleotides: TGCAGTGCTGTCAGAGGGGGACGGCAGCCCCAGCATTTT. V and J are TRBV20-1 and TRBJ1-5; perhaps TRBD1 as D (6 bases). The V gene's germline CDR1 is DFQATT and CDR2 SNEGSKA (reference sequence). Trimming took 5 bases from V and 7 from J, leaving 15 bases between them. The CDR3 totals 13 residues.

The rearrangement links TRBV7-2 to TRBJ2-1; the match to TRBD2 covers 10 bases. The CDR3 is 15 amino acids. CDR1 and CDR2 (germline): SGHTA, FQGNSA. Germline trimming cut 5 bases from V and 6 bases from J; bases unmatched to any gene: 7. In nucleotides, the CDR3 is TGTGCCAGCAGCGTATCTAGCGGGGGTATCAATGAGCAGTTCTTC. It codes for CASSVSSGGINEQFF. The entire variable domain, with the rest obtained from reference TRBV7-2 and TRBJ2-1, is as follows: GAGVSQSPSNKVTEKGKDVELRCDPISGHTALYWYRQSLGQGLEFLIYFQGNSAPDKSGLPSDRFSAERTGGSVSTLTIQRTQQEDSAVYLCASSVSSGGINEQFFGPGTRLTVL.

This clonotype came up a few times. The CDR3 DNA sequence: TGTGCCAGCAGCTTATCCCACGGCTCAGGCACAGATACGCAGTATTTT. Its protein is CASSLSHGSGTDTQYF. The chain employs TRBV11-3 and TRBJ2-3; no clear D gene. CDR3 length: 16 amino acids. Between the trimmed V and J ends, which lost 2 bases and 1 base, there was a span of 13 bases. From germline, CDR1 is SGHNT and CDR2 YENEEA.

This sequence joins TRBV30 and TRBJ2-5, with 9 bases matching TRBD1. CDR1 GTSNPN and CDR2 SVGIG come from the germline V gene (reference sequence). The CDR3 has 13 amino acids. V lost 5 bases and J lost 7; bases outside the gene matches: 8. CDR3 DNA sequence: TGTGCCTGGCGACATACAGGGGGCTGGACCCAGTACTTC. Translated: CAWRHTGGWTQYF.

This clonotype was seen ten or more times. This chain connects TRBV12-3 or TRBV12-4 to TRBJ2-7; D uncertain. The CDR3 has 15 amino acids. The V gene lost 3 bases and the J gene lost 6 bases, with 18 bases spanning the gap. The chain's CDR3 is CASSFFSNFWVEQYF. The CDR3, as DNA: TGTGCCAGCAGTTTCTTCTCAAATTTTTGGGTCGAGCAGTACTTC.

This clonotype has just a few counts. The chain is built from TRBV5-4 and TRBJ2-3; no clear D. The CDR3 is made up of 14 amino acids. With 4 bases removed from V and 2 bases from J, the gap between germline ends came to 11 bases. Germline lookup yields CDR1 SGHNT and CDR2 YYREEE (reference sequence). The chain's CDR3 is CASSPRLNTDTQYF. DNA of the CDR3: TGTGCCAGCAGCCCCCGACTTAACACAGATACGCAGTATTTT.